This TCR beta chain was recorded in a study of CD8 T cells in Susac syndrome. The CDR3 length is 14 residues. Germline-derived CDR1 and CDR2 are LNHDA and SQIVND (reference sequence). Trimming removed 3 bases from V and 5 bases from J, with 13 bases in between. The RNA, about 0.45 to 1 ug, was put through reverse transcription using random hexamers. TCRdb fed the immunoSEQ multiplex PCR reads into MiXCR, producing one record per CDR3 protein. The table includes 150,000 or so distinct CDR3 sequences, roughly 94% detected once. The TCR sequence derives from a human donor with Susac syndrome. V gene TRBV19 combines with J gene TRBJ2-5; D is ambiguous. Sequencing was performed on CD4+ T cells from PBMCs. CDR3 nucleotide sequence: TGTGCCAGTAGTATCCCAGGAAAATCGGAGACCCAGTACTTC. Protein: CASSIPGKSETQYF.